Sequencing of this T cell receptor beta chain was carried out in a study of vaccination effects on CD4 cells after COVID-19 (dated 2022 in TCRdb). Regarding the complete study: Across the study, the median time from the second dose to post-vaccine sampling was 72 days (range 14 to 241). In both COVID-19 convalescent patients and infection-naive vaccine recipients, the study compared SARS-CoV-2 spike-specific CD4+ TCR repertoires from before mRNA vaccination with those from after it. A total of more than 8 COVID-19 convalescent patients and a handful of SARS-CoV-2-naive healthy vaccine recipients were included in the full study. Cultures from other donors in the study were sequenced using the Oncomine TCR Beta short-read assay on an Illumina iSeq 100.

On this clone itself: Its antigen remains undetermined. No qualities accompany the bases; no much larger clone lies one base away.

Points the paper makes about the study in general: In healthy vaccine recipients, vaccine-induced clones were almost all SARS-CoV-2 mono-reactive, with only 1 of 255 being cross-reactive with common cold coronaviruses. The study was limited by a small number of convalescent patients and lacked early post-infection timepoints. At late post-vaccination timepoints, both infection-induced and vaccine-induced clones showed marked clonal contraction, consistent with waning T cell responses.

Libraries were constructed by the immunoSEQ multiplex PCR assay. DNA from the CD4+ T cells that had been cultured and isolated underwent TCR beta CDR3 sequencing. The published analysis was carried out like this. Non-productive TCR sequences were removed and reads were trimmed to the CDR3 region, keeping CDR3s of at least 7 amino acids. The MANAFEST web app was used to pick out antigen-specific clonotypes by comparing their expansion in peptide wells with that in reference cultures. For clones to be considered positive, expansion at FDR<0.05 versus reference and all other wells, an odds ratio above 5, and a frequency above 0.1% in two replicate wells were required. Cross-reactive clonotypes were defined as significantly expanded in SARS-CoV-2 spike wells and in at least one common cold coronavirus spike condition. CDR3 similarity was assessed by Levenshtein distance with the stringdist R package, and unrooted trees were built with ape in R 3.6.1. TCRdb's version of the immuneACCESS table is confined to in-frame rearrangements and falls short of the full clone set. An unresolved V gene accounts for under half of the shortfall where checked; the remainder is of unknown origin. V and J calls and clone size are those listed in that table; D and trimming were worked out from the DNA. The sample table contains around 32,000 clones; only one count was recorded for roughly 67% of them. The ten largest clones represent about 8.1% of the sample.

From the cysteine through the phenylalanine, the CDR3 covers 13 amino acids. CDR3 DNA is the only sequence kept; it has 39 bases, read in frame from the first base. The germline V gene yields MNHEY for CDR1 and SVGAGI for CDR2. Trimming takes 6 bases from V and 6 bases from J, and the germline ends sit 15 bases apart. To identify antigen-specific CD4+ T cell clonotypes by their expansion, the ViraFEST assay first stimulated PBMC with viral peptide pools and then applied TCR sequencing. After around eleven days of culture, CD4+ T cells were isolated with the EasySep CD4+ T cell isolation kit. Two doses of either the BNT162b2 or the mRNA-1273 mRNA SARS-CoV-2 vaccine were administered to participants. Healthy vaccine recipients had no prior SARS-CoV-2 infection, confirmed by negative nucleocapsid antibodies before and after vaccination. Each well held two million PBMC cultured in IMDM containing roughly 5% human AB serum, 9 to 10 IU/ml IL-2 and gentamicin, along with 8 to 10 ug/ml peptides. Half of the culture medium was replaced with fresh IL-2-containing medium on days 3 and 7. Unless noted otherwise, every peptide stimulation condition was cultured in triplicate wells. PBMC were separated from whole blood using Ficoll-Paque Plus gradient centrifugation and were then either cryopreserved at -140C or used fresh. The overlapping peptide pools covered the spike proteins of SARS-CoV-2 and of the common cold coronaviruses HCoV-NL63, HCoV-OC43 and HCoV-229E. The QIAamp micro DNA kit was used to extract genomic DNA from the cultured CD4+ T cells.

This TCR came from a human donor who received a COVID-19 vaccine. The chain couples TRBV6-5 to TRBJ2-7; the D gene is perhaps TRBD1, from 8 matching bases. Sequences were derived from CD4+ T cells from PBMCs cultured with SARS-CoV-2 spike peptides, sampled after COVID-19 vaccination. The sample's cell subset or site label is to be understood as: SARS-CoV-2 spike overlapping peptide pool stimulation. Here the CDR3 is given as CASSRTGRGEQYF. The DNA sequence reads TGTGCCAGCAGCCGGACAGGGAGGGGCGAGCAGTACTTC.